The next 17 T cell receptor beta chains were all read from a single sample in a study of blood T cell repertoires in COVID-19 (dated by TCRdb to about 2020). The protocol used for the library was the immunoSEQ multiplex PCR assay. The clones in this table, taken by TCRdb from immuneACCESS, are in-frame only. Not every clone is retained; where verified, under half of the shortfall comes from an unresolved V gene, and the cause of the rest is unknown. Here the sample has approximately 35,000 clones; approximately 82% occur a single time. The top ten clones comprise about an eighth of the sample. The sample comprised peripheral blood. The receptors derive from a human donor in a cohort sampled during active COVID-19.

The chain's CDR3 is CASSDSQRGGAEQYF. In DNA, the CDR3 is TGCGCCAGCAGTGATAGTCAGCGGGGGGGCGCCGAGCAGTACTTC. This rearrangement joins TRBV10-1 to TRBJ2-7, with 10 bases identical to TRBD2. The CDR3 contains 15 residues. Germline V CDR1 and CDR2: WNHNN, SYGVQD (reference sequence). V dropped 3 bases and J dropped 6; count of bases not matched to a gene: 8.

This clone has just a few counts. The J gene is TRBJ1-5, the V gene TRBV6-5, with D maybe TRBD1 (5 bases). The CDR3 spans 14 residues. V lost 7 bases, J lost 0 bases, and 10 bases lay in between. Germline-derived CDR1 and CDR2 are MNHEY and SVGAGI. CDR3 nucleotides: TGTGCCAGCACGGGGGGATATAGCAATCAGCCCCAGCATTTT. Amino acid sequence: CASTGGYSNQPQHF.

The chain has TRBV18 and TRBJ1-4, with D possibly matching TRBD1 (6 bases). The V end lost 1 base, the J end lost 6 bases, and 12 bases lay between the germline ends. CDR3 length equals 15 residues. Germline V gene sequence: CDR1 KGHSH, CDR2 LQKENI. Written as DNA, the CDR3 is TGTGCCAGCTCACCACGGGGGCAGAGGGATGAAAAACTGTTTTTT. Translating it yields CASSPRGQRDEKLFF.

This chain links TRBV28 with TRBJ1-4; D call uncertain. The CDR3 length is 13 residues. Germline lookup yields CDR1 MDHEN and CDR2 SYDVKM. The V and J ends lost 10 bases and 4 bases respectively, with 13 bases between them. CDR3 in DNA: TGTGCCACCGAAAGCCAGGATAATGAAAAACTGTTTTTT. This codes for CATESQDNEKLFF.

V and J are TRBV30 and TRBJ2-3; 10 bases align to TRBD2. CDR1 is GTSNPN and CDR2 is SVGIG in the germline V gene (reference sequence). V shed 2 bases, J shed 3 bases, and the junction held 11 bases outside the gene matches. The CDR3 contains 17 residues. The CDR3 DNA reads as TGTGCCTGGAGTCCGGGGGTTCTAGCGGGGGAGACAGATACGCAGTATTTT. Protein product: CAWSPGVLAGETDTQYF.

The V and J genes are TRBV6-5 and TRBJ2-7; 7 nucleotides line up with TRBD1. The germline CDR1 and CDR2 sequences are MNHEY and SVGAGI. CDR3 size: 15 residues. J gave up 2 bases and V 6 bases, and 10 bases lay outside the gene matches. The CDR3 region is CASSPGTARTYEQYF. Written as DNA, the CDR3 is TGTGCCAGCAGCCCCGGGACAGCCCGAACCTACGAGCAGTACTTC.

The V gene is TRBV5-6, the J gene TRBJ2-7; D is unresolved. Germline V lookup: CDR1 SGHDT, CDR2 YYEEEE. The CDR3 loop spans 14 amino acids. The V and J ends lost 0 bases and 0 bases respectively, with 7 bases between them. For the CDR3, the DNA is TGTGCCAGCAGCTTGGAACCAGACTCCTACGAGCAGTACTTC. It codes for CASSLEPDSYEQYF.

The V call is TRBV18, the J call TRBJ1-4; no firm D call. This CDR3 is 15 amino acids long. Germline CDR1 is KGHSH and CDR2 is LQKENI. V lost 1 base and J lost 0, with 6 bases in between. The CDR3: CASSPRGATNEKLFF. As DNA, the CDR3 is TGTGCCAGCTCACCACGCGGAGCAACTAATGAAAAACTGTTTTTT.

This chain connects TRBV28 to TRBJ2-7, with 9 bases that match TRBD1. Germline V gene lookup returns CDR1 MDHEN and CDR2 SYDVKM. This CDR3 region has 15 residues. Trimming cost V 2 bases and J 7 bases; bases outside gene matches: 9. DNA for the CDR3: TGTGCCAGCAGTTTACCGGGACAGGGTAAGCTTGAGCAGTACTTC. As protein: CASSLPGQGKLEQYF.

The chain has TRBV2 and TRBJ2-2; the match to TRBD1 covers 7 bases. CDR3 size: 15 residues. V was pared by 6 bases and J by 0 bases, with 4 bases of the junction left unmatched. Looked up from germline, CDR1 is SNHLY and CDR2 is FYNNEI. The CDR3 here is CASSPGTANTGELFF. The CDR3 DNA reads TGTGCCAGCAGCCCCGGGACAGCGAACACCGGGGAGCTGTTTTTT. The full variable domain, with the rest looked up from reference TRBV2 and TRBJ2-2, is EPEVTQTPSHQVTQMGQEVILRCVPISNHLYFYWYRQILGQKVEFLVSFYNNEISEKSEIFDDQFSVERPDGSNFTLKIRSTKLEDSAMYFCASSPGTANTGELFFGEGSRLTVL.

In its sample, this clone was seen once. This sequence joins TRBV9 and TRBJ1-3; tentative D call: TRBD1 (5 bases). The CDR3 length is 14 residues. Germline V gene data show CDR1 as SGDLS and CDR2 as YYNGEE. Trimming shortened V by 2 bases and J by 4 bases, and 10 bases separated the two germline ends. For the CDR3, the DNA is TGTGCCAGCAGCGTTCGGGGGTGGGGAAACACCATATATTTT. Translation gives CASSVRGWGNTIYF.

The gene calls are TRBV27 and TRBJ2-5; 13 bases align to TRBD2. V shed 5 bases and J 6 bases; nucleotides not matched to a gene: 12. The germline gives CDR1 MNHEY, CDR2 SMNVEV (reference sequence). CDR3 length: 17 residues. The chain's CDR3 is CASSRITSGGDWKTQYF. The CDR3 DNA follows: TGTGCCAGCAGTAGAATAACTAGCGGGGGGGACTGGAAGACCCAGTACTTC.

The rearrangement links TRBV6-2 or TRBV6-3 to TRBJ2-6; no clear D gene. Trimming removed 2 bases from V and 12 bases from J, with 5 bases in between. Germline CDR1 MNHEY, CDR2 SVGEGT. There are 11 residues in the CDR3. CDR3 in DNA: TGTGCCAGCAGTTACGGCAGCGTCCTGACTTTC. Residues: CASSYGSVLTF.

This chain joins TRBV5-1 and TRBJ1-3; D is ambiguous. Trimming removed 2 bases at V and 0 bases at J, with 9 bases between. Looked up from germline, CDR1 is SGHRS and CDR2 is YFSETQ. The CDR3 is made up of 15 amino acids. The CDR3 coding sequence is TGCGCCAGCAGCTTACGAGTCGGCTCTGGAAACACCATATATTTT. Translating gives CASSLRVGSGNTIYF.

V is TRBV19 and J is TRBJ1-1, with TRBD1 identical over 8 bases. Germline CDR1 and CDR2: LNHDA and SQIVND (reference sequence). The trim removed 1 base at V and 5 bases at J, leaving 6 bases unmatched. There are 15 residues in the CDR3. The CDR3 loop reads CASSIGHRGVTEAFF. The CDR3 bases are TGTGCCAGTAGTATAGGACACAGGGGGGTGACTGAAGCTTTCTTT.

This clone came up a few times. The chain couples TRBV2 to TRBJ2-2, with a tentative D call TRBD2 (5 bases). The CDR3 loop spans 13 amino acids. Germline values: CDR1 SNHLY, CDR2 FYNNEI. V dropped 7 bases and J dropped 4 bases, with 10 bases sitting between them. Here the CDR3 reads CASNRDSTGELFF. CDR3 nucleotides: TGTGCCAGCAACCGGGATAGCACCGGGGAGCTGTTTTTT.

This chain uses TRBV5-6 with TRBJ2-2; maybe TRBD2 (6 bases). The ends were cut back, 3 bases at V and 2 bases at J, with 8 bases in the middle. The CDR3 loop spans 14 amino acids. Germline V CDR1 and CDR2: SGHDT, YYEEEE. DNA of the CDR3: TGTGCCAGCAGCTCCGGGACTAACACCGGGGAGCTGTTTTTT. It yields the protein CASSSGTNTGELFF.